This TCR beta chain was identified in a study of CXCR3-negative and CXCR3-positive naive CD8 T cells. Study-level results: CXCR3-positive naive cells had more hydrophobic TRB CDR3s than CXCR3-negative naive cells. Memory cells showed distinct TRBV-TRBJ patterns, while the two naive subsets matched.

The study made its TRB cDNA libraries by 5' RACE, adding UMI labels. Each CDR3 protein gets one entry in TCRdb, which reprocessed the 5' RACE reads and gives no DNA. Its clone listing holds roughly 3,100 distinct CDR3 sequences. The CDR3 sequence is 15 residues long. Per the germline V gene, CDR1 is SQVTM and CDR2 is ANQGSEA. This clonotype is called medium-sized (0.01 to 0.1%) based on its frequency. Its specificity is not known. The genes are TRBV29-1 and TRBJ2-1; TCRdb's assignment of TRBD1 cannot be checked, as there is no DNA. Sequencing was performed on naive CXCR3- CD8+ T cells from blood. Documented subset: CD45RO-CCR7+CD27+CD95- naive CD8+ T cells lacking CXCR3 (TNR3-). The source of this sequence is a human donor in good health. Some clones in this sample may be carry-over from other donors' samples. CDR3 protein: CSVEDLSPGYDEQFF.